Below, one T cell receptor (beta chain) is given with its context. Its antigen is unknown. This entry is derived from a study of shared clonotypes between healthy human individuals. Findings and limits, study-wide: It was only blood that was sampled, and tissue repertoires likely differ.

Sequencing used immunoSEQ multiplex PCR; TCRdb keeps in-frame clones, though not all of them. The table shows 500,000 to 650,000 clones, with roughly four fifths occurring only once. Material for sequencing was PBMCs. This receptor was taken from a woman between 35 and 50 years old in good health. Some clones in this sample may be carry-over from other donors' samples.

The DNA of the CDR3 is TGCGCCAGCAGCTTGGATGGACAGTATGAAAAACTGTTTTTT. Amino acids: CASSLDGQYEKLFF. The chain is built from TRBV5-1 and TRBJ1-4; a weak D match, TRBD1 (6 bases). Germline CDR1 is SGHRS and CDR2 is YFSETQ. There are 14 residues in the CDR3. The ends were cut back, 0 bases at V and 6 bases at J, with 9 bases in the middle.